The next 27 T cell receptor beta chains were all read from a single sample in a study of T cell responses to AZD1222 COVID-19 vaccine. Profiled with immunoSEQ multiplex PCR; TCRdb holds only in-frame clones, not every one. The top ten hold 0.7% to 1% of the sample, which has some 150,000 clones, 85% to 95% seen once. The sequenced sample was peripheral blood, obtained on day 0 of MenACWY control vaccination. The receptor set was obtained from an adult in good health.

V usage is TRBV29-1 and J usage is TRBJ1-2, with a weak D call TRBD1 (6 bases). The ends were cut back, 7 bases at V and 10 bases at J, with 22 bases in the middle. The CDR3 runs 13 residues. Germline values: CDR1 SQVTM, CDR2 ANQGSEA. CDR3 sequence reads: CSAVFGQIGSYTF. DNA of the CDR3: TGCAGCGCTGTTTTTGGACAGATAGGTTCCTACACCTTC. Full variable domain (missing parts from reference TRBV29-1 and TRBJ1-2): SAVISQKPSRDICQRGTSLTIQCQVDSQVTMMFWYRQQPGQSLTLIATANQGSEATYESGFVIDKFPISRPNLTFSTLTVSNMSPEDSSIYLCSAVFGQIGSYTFGSGTRLTVV.

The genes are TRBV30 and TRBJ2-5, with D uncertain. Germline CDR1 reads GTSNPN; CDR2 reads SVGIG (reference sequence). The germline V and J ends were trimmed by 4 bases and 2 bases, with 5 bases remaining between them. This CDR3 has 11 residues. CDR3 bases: TGTGCCTGGACCGAACAAGAGACCCAGTACTTC. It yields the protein CAWTEQETQYF.

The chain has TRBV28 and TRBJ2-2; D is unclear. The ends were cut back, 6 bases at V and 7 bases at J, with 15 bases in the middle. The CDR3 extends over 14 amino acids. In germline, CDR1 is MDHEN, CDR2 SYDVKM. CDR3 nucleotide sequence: TGTGCCAGCAGCGTTGAGGCATGGAGCGGGGAGCTGTTTTTT. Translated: CASSVEAWSGELFF.

CDR3 coding DNA: TGTGCCAGCAGCTGGACAGAAAAACTGTTTTTT. This translates into CASSWTEKLFF. The chain uses TRBV6-5 and TRBJ1-4, with D maybe TRBD1 (5 bases). V shed 6 bases and J shed 8 bases, with 7 bases lying between them. The CDR3 runs 11 residues. From germline, CDR1 is MNHEY and CDR2 SVGAGI.

CDR3 protein: CASSVAWGDQETQYF. The CDR3 coding sequence is TGTGCCAGCAGCGTAGCGTGGGGAGATCAAGAGACCCAGTACTTC. The rearrangement joins TRBV9 to TRBJ2-5; D possibly corresponds to TRBD2 (5 bases). Trimming removed 0 bases from V and 2 bases from J, with 11 bases in between. This CDR3 has 15 amino acids. Germline CDR1 reads SGDLS; CDR2 reads YYNGEE.

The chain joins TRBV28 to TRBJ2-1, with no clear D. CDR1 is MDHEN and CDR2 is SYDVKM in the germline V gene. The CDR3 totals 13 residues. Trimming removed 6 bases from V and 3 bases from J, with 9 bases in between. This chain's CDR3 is CASSLILYNEQFF. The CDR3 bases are TGTGCCAGCAGCCTCATACTCTACAATGAGCAGTTCTTC.

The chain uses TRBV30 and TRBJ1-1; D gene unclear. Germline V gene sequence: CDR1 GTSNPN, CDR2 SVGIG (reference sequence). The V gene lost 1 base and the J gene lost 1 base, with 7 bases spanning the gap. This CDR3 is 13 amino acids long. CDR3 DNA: TGTGCCTGGAGTGACACGTGGAACACTGAAGCTTTCTTT. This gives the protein CAWSDTWNTEAFF.

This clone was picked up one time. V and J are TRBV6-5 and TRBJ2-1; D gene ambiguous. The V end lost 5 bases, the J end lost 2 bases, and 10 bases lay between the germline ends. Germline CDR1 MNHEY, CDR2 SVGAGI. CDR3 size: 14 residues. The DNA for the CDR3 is TGTGCCAGCAGTACGGCGATGCCCTACAATGAGCAGTTCTTC. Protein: CASSTAMPYNEQFF.

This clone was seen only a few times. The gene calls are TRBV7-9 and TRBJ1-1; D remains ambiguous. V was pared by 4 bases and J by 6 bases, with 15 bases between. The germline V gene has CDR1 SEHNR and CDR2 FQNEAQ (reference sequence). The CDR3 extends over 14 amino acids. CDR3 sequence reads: CASSSLYSWPEAFF. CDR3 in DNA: TGTGCCAGCAGCTCGCTTTATAGTTGGCCTGAAGCTTTCTTT.

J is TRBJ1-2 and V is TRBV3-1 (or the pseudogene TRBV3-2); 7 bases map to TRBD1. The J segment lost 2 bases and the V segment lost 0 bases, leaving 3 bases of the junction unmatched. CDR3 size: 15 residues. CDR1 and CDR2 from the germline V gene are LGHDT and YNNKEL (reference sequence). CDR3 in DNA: TGTGCCAGCAGCCAAGAAGGGGACAGCAACTATGGCTACACCTTC. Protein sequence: CASSQEGDSNYGYTF.

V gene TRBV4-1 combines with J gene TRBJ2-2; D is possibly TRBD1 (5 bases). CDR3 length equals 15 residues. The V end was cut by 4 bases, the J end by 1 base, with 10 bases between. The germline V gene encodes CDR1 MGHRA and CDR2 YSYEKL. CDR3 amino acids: CASSLKGQNTGELFF. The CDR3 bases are TGCGCCAGCAGCCTTAAGGGGCAGAACACCGGGGAGCTGTTTTTT.

This CDR3 reads CASSLGDLFTGGTNEKLFF. CDR3 sequence (DNA): TGCGCCAGCAGCTTGGGGGACCTATTCACAGGAGGAACTAATGAAAAACTGTTTTTT. The chain is built from TRBV5-1 and TRBJ1-4; TRBD1 is a possible D gene (5 bases). Germline CDR1 SGHRS, CDR2 YFSETQ. This CDR3 is 19 amino acids long. The ends were cut back, 0 bases at V and 1 base at J, with 19 bases in the middle. Drawing the rest from reference TRBV5-1 and TRBJ1-4, the complete variable domain is KAGVTQTPRYLIKTRGQQVTLSCSPISGHRSVSWYQQTPGQGLQFLFEYFSETQRNKGNFPGRFSGRQFSNSRSEMNVSTLELGDSALYLCASSLGDLFTGGTNEKLFFGSGTQLSVL.

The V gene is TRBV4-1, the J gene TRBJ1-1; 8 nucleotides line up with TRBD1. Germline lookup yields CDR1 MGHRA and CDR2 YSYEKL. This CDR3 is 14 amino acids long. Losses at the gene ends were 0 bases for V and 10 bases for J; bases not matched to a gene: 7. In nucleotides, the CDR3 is TGCGCCAGCAGCCAAGATGGACAGGGTGGTACAGCTTTCTTT. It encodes CASSQDGQGGTAFF.

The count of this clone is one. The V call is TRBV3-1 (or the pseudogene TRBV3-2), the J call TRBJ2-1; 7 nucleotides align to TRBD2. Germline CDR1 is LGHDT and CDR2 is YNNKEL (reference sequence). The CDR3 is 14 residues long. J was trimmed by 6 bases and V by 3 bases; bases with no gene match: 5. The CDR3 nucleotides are TGTGCCAGCAGCCAGCGGGAGTCGTTCAATGAGCAGTTCTTC. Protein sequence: CASSQRESFNEQFF.

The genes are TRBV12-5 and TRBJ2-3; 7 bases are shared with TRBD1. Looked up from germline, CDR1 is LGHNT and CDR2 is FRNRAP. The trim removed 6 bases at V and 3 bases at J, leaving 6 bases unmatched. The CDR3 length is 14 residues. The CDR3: CASGPGQTTDTQYF. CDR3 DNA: TGTGCTAGTGGACCGGGACAGACTACAGATACGCAGTATTTT. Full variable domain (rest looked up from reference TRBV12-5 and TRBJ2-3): DARVTQTPRHKVTEMGQEVTMRCQPILGHNTVFWYRQTMMQGLELLAYFRNRAPLDDSGMPKDRFSAEMPDATLATLKIQPSEPRDSAVYFCASGPGQTTDTQYFGPGTRLTVL.

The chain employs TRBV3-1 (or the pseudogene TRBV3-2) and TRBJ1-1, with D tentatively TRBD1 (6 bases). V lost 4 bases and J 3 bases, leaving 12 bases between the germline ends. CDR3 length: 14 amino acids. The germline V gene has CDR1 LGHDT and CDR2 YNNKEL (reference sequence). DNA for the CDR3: TGTGCCAGCAGCCGGGGCCCAGGGGACACTGAAGCTTTCTTT. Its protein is CASSRGPGDTEAFF.

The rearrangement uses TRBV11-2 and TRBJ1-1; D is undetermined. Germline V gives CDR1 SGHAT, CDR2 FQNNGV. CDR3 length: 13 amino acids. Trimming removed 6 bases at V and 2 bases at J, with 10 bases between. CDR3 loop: CASSLAANTEAFF. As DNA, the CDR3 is TGTGCCAGCAGTCTGGCCGCTAACACTGAAGCTTTCTTT.

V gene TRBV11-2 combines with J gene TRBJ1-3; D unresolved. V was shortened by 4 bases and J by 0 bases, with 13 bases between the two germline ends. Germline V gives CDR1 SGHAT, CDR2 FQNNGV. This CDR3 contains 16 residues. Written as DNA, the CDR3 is TGTGCCAGCAGCTCCAGACCGGGTTACTCTGGAAACACCATATATTTT. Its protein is CASSSRPGYSGNTIYF.

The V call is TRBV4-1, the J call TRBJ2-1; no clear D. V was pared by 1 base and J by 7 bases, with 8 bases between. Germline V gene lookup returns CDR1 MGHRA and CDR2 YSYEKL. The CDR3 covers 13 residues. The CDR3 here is CASSQVMRNEQFF. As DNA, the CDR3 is TGCGCCAGCAGCCAAGTAATGCGAAATGAGCAGTTCTTC.

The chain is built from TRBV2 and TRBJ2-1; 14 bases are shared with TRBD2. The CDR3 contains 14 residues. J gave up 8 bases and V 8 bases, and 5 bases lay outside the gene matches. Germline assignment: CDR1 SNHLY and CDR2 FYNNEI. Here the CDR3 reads CASQRLAGGHEQFF. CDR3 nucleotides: TGTGCCAGCCAGAGACTAGCGGGGGGGCATGAGCAGTTCTTC.

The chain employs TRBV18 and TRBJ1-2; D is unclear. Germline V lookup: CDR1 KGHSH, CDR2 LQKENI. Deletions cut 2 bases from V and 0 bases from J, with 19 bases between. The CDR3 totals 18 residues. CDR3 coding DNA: TGTGCCAGCTCACCAATTGCGGAGGGTTTAAATTCTAACTATGGCTACACCTTC. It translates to CASSPIAEGLNSNYGYTF.

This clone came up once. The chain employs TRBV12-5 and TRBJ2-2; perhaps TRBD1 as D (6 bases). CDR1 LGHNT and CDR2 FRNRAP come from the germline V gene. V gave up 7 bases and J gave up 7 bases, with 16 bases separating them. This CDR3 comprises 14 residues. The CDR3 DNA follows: TGTGCTAGTGCCCGAGGGGGTTATGGCGGGGAGCTGTTTTTT. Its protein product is CASARGGYGGELFF.

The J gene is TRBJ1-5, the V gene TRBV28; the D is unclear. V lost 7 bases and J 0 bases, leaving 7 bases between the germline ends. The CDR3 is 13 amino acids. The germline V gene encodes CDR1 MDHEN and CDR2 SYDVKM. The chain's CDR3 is CASTLISNQPQHF. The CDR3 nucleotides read TGTGCCAGCACTTTGATTAGCAATCAGCCCCAGCATTTT.

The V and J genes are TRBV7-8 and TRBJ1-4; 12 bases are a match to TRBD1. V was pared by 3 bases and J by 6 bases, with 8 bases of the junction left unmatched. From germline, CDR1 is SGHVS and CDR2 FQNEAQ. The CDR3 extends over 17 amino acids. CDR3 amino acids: CASSFYRDRGRHEKLFF. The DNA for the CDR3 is TGTGCCAGCAGCTTTTACCGGGACAGGGGGCGCCATGAAAAACTGTTTTTT. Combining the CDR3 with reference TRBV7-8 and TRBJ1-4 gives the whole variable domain GAGVSQSPRYKVAKRGQDVALRCDPISGHVSLFWYQQALGQGPEFLTYFQNEAQLDKSGLPSDRFFAERPEGSVSTLKIQRTQQEDSAVYLCASSFYRDRGRHEKLFFGSGTQLSVL.

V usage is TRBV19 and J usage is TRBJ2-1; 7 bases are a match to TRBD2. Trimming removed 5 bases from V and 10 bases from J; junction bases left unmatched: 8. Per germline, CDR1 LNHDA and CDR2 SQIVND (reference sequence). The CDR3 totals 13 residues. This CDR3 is CASSLVAAGEQFF. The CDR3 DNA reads TGTGCCAGTAGTCTGGTCGCAGCGGGGGAGCAGTTCTTC.

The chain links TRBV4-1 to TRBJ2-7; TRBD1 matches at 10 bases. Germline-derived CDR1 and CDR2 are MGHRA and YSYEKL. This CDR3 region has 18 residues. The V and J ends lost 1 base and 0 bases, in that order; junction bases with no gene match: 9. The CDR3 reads CASSQARQGARSSYEQYF. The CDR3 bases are TGCGCCAGCAGCCAAGCGCGACAGGGGGCCAGGAGCTCCTACGAGCAGTACTTC.

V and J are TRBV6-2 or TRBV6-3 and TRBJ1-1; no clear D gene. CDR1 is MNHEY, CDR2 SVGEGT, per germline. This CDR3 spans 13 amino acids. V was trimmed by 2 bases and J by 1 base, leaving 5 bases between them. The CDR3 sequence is CASSYLKNTEAFF. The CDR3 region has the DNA TGTGCCAGCAGTTACCTGAAGAACACTGAAGCTTTCTTT.